The 19 T cell receptor beta chains below all came from one sample that was sequenced in a study of cytomegalovirus exposure and HLA in healthy donors. The PCR ran on 60 Vbeta and 13 Jbeta primers. TCRdb keeps only in-frame clones here, not all; method: immunoSEQ multiplex PCR. The sample consists of about 140,000 clones, under 70% of them appearing once. Sequencing was performed on PBMCs. All receptors come from a woman aged 60-70 years in good health and CMV-seronegative.

V is TRBV5-8 and J is TRBJ2-1; TRBD1 is a possible D gene (5 bases). Looked up from germline, CDR1 is SGHTS and CDR2 is YDEGEE. With 5 bases removed from V and 3 bases from J, the gap between germline ends came to 12 bases. This CDR3 is built from 14 residues. The CDR3 here is CASSIDSLYNEQFF. CDR3 in DNA: TGTGCCAGCAGTATCGACAGCCTCTACAATGAGCAGTTCTTC.

This clone has just one count. The chain links TRBV27 to TRBJ1-6; TRBD1 matches at 9 bases. The length of the CDR3 is 15 residues. Looked up from germline, CDR1 is MNHEY and CDR2 is SMNVEV (reference sequence). J lost 7 bases, V lost 6 bases, and 7 bases had no gene match. CDR3 amino acids: CASRRGQGGNSPLHF. The CDR3 coding sequence is TGTGCCAGCAGACGGGGACAGGGTGGCAATTCACCCCTCCACTTT.

The chain links TRBV5-3 to TRBJ1-1; weak D call: TRBD1 (5 bases). TRBV5-3 is flagged as an ORF with uncertain function. The CDR3 has 14 residues. V was clipped by 4 bases and J by 11 bases, with 21 bases between them. The CDR3 DNA reads TGTGCCAGAAGCAGGCTGGGGGGAAAGGGGTTCGCTTTCTTT. Translated, it gives CARSRLGGKGFAFF.

The chain combines TRBV9 with TRBJ2-3; 7 nucleotides align to TRBD1. Germline trimming cut 3 bases from V and 6 bases from J; bases unmatched to any gene: 4. CDR1 is SGDLS and CDR2 is YYNGEE in the germline V gene. The CDR3 is made up of 13 amino acids. CDR3 region: CASSGTGLDTQYF. DNA for the CDR3: TGTGCCAGCAGCGGGACAGGACTTGATACGCAGTATTTT.

The chain carries TRBV5-1 and TRBJ2-7, with 10 bases identical to TRBD2. Trimming at V came to 4 bases and at J to 7 bases, leaving 11 bases not matched to a gene. CDR1 SGHRS and CDR2 YFSETQ come from the germline V gene. CDR3 length: 15 amino acids. The CDR3 coding sequence is TGCGCCAGCAGCCTAACTAGCGGGACCTCCCGGGAGCAGTACTTC. Protein: CASSLTSGTSREQYF.

The chain has TRBV5-8 and TRBJ1-2; 9 bases agree with TRBD1. The germline gives CDR1 SGHTS, CDR2 YDEGEE. CDR3 length: 14 residues. The V segment lost 4 bases and the J segment 3 bases; nucleotides outside the gene matches: 4. The CDR3, as DNA: TGTGCCAGCAGCCCGACAGGGGGTTACTATGGCTACACCTTC. Protein product: CASSPTGGYYGYTF.

CDR3 sequence reads: CASSIGQSLHQPQHF. The CDR3, as DNA: TGTGCCAGTAGTATAGGACAGAGCCTCCATCAGCCCCAGCATTTT. The V and J genes are TRBV19 and TRBJ1-5; perhaps TRBD1 as D (5 bases). This CDR3 has 15 amino acids. V dropped 1 base and J dropped 5 bases, with 12 bases sitting between them. Germline CDR1 LNHDA, CDR2 SQIVND (reference sequence).

This chain uses TRBV9 with TRBJ1-3, with 7 bases that match TRBD1. In germline, CDR1 is SGDLS, CDR2 YYNGEE. The V segment lost 4 bases and the J segment 0 bases; nucleotides outside the gene matches: 13. This CDR3 region has 18 residues. The CDR3 sequence is CASSFKLPDRSSGNTIYF. In nucleotides, the CDR3 is TGTGCCAGCAGCTTCAAACTACCGGACAGGAGCTCTGGAAACACCATATATTTT.

The gene calls are TRBV27 and TRBJ1-4; the match to TRBD1 covers 7 bases. Germline values: CDR1 MNHEY, CDR2 SMNVEV (reference sequence). V trimming: 7 bases; J trimming: 5 bases; junction bases outside the gene matches: 10. The CDR3 is made up of 15 amino acids. CDR3 nucleotides: TGTGCCAGCATCCTCCTGCTCAGGGGGAATGAAAAACTGTTTTTT. Residues: CASILLLRGNEKLFF.

This clone was observed a handful of times. This chain links TRBV28 with TRBJ1-5; TRBD1 might be the D (5 bases). V shed 2 bases and J shed 0 bases, with 8 bases lying between them. The CDR3 is 15 residues long. Per germline, CDR1 MDHEN and CDR2 SYDVKM. CDR3 region: CASSLGGGSNQPQHF. The CDR3 DNA is TGTGCCAGCAGTTTAGGGGGGGGTAGCAATCAGCCCCAGCATTTT.

This chain joins TRBV14 and TRBJ2-7; D uncertain. With 1 base removed from V and 3 bases from J, the gap between germline ends came to 7 bases. Germline lookup yields CDR1 SGHDN and CDR2 FVKESK. The CDR3 sequence is 13 residues long. Written as DNA, the CDR3 is TGTGCCAGCAGCCAAGGGCTCATCTACGAGCAGTACTTC. It codes for CASSQGLIYEQYF.

The chain is built from TRBV7-2 and TRBJ1-4; TRBD1 agrees at 9 bases. This CDR3 region has 16 residues. With 3 bases clipped from V and 5 bases from J, the junction kept 7 bases outside the gene matches. Germline V CDR1 and CDR2: SGHTA, FQGNSA. Here the CDR3 reads CASSLTGGSLNEKLFF. DNA of the CDR3: TGTGCCAGCAGCTTGACAGGGGGTTCCCTCAATGAAAAACTGTTTTTT.

The J gene is TRBJ1-5, the V gene TRBV7-2; D remains ambiguous. V was pared by 4 bases and J by 2 bases, with 12 bases between. Germline loops: CDR1 SGHTA, CDR2 FQGNSA. The CDR3 contains 15 residues. The CDR3 loop reads CASSSAWSGNQPQHF. The CDR3 DNA is TGTGCCAGCAGCTCAGCCTGGTCGGGCAATCAGCCCCAGCATTTT.

The V call is TRBV9, the J call TRBJ2-5, with 12 positions matching TRBD2. After removal of 0 bases from V and 2 bases from J, the junction contained 8 bases not matched to a gene. CDR1 is SGDLS, CDR2 YYNGEE, per germline. The CDR3 length is 18 residues. The CDR3 sequence is CASSVGLAGGNPQETQYF. For the CDR3, the DNA is TGTGCCAGCAGCGTAGGGCTAGCGGGGGGGAATCCACAAGAGACCCAGTACTTC.

On this clone: At one boundary the junction diverges from the germline segment, which might be a read error. This rearrangement joins TRBV7-9 to TRBJ2-2, with no clear D. CDR1 and CDR2 from the germline V gene are SEHNR and FQNEAQ (reference sequence). The CDR3 has 16 amino acids. CDR3 residues: CSSSPTKTTRPGELFF. The CDR3 DNA is TGTTCCAGCAGCCCCACGAAAACAACGAGGCCCGGGGAGCTGTTTTTT.

This clone has more than one count but fewer than ten. CDR3 in DNA: TGTGCCAGCAGCTTAGGTTCAGCGGGAACAGATACGCAGTATTTT. Translated: CASSLGSAGTDTQYF. The genes are TRBV7-9 and TRBJ2-3; TRBD2 aligns across 7 bases. CDR3 size: 15 residues. The germline CDR1 and CDR2 sequences are SEHNR and FQNEAQ (reference sequence). Trimming took 1 base from V and 3 from J; bases not matched to a gene: 4.

The chain employs TRBV7-2 and TRBJ1-1; D is perhaps TRBD1 (6 bases). This CDR3 contains 14 residues. Germline CDR1 reads SGHTA; CDR2 reads FQGNSA. Trimming shortened V by 2 bases and J by 6 bases, and 13 bases separated the two germline ends. The CDR3, as DNA: TGTGCCAGCAGCTTACCCTACAGGGACGCTGAAGCTTTCTTT. This translates into CASSLPYRDAEAFF.

The chain is built from TRBV9 and TRBJ1-5; no clear D gene. Trimming stripped 2 bases from V and 1 base from J, with 10 bases between. Germline V gives CDR1 SGDLS, CDR2 YYNGEE. CDR3 length: 15 residues. In DNA form, the CDR3 reads TGTGCCAGCAGCGTCTCTGCCCAGAGCAATCAGCCCCAGCATTTT. Translated, it gives CASSVSAQSNQPQHF. Using reference TRBV9 and TRBJ1-5 for the parts outside the CDR3, the full variable domain is DSGVTQTPKHLITATGQRVTLRCSPRSGDLSVYWYQQSLDQGLQFLIQYYNGEERAKGNILERFSAQQFPDLHSELNLSSLELGDSALYFCASSVSAQSNQPQHFGDGTRLSIL.

The rearrangement uses TRBV19 and TRBJ1-5, with a tentative D call TRBD1 (6 bases). V lost 4 bases to trimming and J lost 6 bases, with 16 bases between them. The V gene's germline CDR1 is LNHDA and CDR2 SQIVND (reference sequence). CDR3 length equals 15 residues. DNA of the CDR3: TGTGCCAGTAGTACCAGGGGCGGGGGGTTTCAGCCCCAGCATTTT. Translating it yields CASSTRGGGFQPQHF.